This passage covers 20 T cell receptor beta chains from one sample sequenced in a study of blood T cell repertoires in COVID-19. Profiling relied on immunoSEQ multiplex PCR, and the TCRdb table lists in-frame clones only, not all of them. The data hold 120,000 or so clones, with around 84% observed a single time. Sequenced input: PBMCs or T cells enriched from blood (not recorded which). Receptors were obtained from a woman younger than 45 who had recovered from COVID-19.

This chain connects TRBV7-2 to TRBJ1-4, with D uncertain. The V gene lost 1 base and the J gene lost 4 bases, with 7 bases spanning the gap. CDR1 SGHTA and CDR2 FQGNSA come from the germline V gene. The CDR3 is made up of 14 amino acids. The DNA of the CDR3 is TGTGCCAGCAGCTTAGTAACATTTAATGAAAAACTGTTTTTT. This gives the protein CASSLVTFNEKLFF.

The chain couples TRBV10-3 to TRBJ2-1, with D unresolved. This CDR3 contains 14 residues. Germline assignment: CDR1 ENHRY and CDR2 SYGVKD. The V gene lost 5 bases and the J gene lost 6 bases, with 14 bases spanning the gap. CDR3 sequence reads: CAISQARPANEQFF. CDR3 DNA: TGTGCCATCAGTCAAGCGCGGCCCGCCAATGAGCAGTTCTTC.

This clone was seen a single time. The rearrangement joins TRBV6-1 to TRBJ1-2; D is unresolved. Germline CDR1 reads MNHNS; CDR2 reads SASEGT. The ends were cut back, 0 bases at V and 4 bases at J, with 6 bases in the middle. The CDR3 extends over 13 amino acids. The CDR3 region has the DNA TGTGCCAGCAGTGAAGCCGGGAGCTATGGCTACACCTTC. Its translation is CASSEAGSYGYTF.

This chain links TRBV27 with TRBJ1-6; D ambiguous. The CDR3 totals 12 residues. Germline V lookup: CDR1 MNHEY, CDR2 SMNVEV (reference sequence). V shed 3 bases and J shed 7 bases, with 4 bases lying between them. CDR3 DNA sequence: TGTGCCAGCAGTTTCGGGAATTCACCCCTCCACTTT. Amino acids: CASSFGNSPLHF.

The chain combines TRBV4-3 with TRBJ2-1, with a possible D match to TRBD2 (6 bases). Germline V gives CDR1 LGHNA, CDR2 YSLEER. The CDR3 extends over 16 amino acids. V was shortened by 0 bases and J by 2 bases, with 11 bases between the two germline ends. CDR3 region: CASSQDAGSAYNEQFF. The CDR3 DNA reads as TGCGCCAGCAGCCAAGATGCCGGGAGTGCCTACAATGAGCAGTTCTTC.

This sequence joins TRBV28 and TRBJ1-2; 11 nucleotides align to TRBD1. Germline V gene data show CDR1 as MDHEN and CDR2 as SYDVKM. This CDR3 region has 19 residues. J lost 4 bases, V lost 5 bases, and 18 bases had no gene match. As DNA, the CDR3 is TGTGCCAGCAGTCCCCCGGGACAGGGGGACTCTGTGGTCGTCTATGGCTACACCTTC. This codes for CASSPPGQGDSVVVYGYTF.

The rearrangement joins TRBV10-3 to TRBJ2-1; the match to TRBD2 covers 10 bases. V was pared by 4 bases and J by 1 base, with 4 bases of the junction left unmatched. Germline assignment: CDR1 ENHRY and CDR2 SYGVKD. The CDR3 loop spans 16 amino acids. CDR3 residues: CAISAASGSSYNEQFF. For the CDR3, the DNA is TGTGCCATCAGTGCCGCTAGCGGGAGTTCCTACAATGAGCAGTTCTTC.

The chain has TRBV11-2 and TRBJ2-1; tentatively, D is TRBD1 (6 bases). Germline CDR1 is SGHAT and CDR2 is FQNNGV. CDR3 length equals 15 residues. V lost 5 bases and J lost 4, with 15 bases in between. CDR3 DNA sequence: TGTGCCAGCAGCGCCTCCCCGGACAGTTACAATGAGCAGTTCTTC. Translation: CASSASPDSYNEQFF.

V gene TRBV19 combines with J gene TRBJ1-1; maybe TRBD1 (5 bases). The germline V gene has CDR1 LNHDA and CDR2 SQIVND (reference sequence). CDR3 length: 15 residues. V gave up 1 base and J gave up 2 bases, with 11 bases separating them. In nucleotides, the CDR3 is TGTGCCAGTAGTATAGCTAAGGGGCTTAACACTGAAGCTTTCTTT. Translating it yields CASSIAKGLNTEAFF.

The sample holds one count of this clone. The chain joins TRBV2 to TRBJ1-5, with D uncertain. CDR3 length: 14 amino acids. CDR1 and CDR2 (germline): SNHLY, FYNNEI. The V and J ends lost 8 bases and 3 bases respectively, with 14 bases between them. The CDR3 protein is CASSTEGHNQPQHF. CDR3 DNA sequence: TGTGCCAGCTCGACCGAGGGCCACAATCAGCCCCAGCATTTT. Based on the CDR3 plus reference TRBV2 and TRBJ1-5, the full variable domain is EPEVTQTPSHQVTQMGQEVILRCVPISNHLYFYWYRQILGQKVEFLVSFYNNEISEKSEIFDDQFSVERPDGSNFTLKIRSTKLEDSAMYFCASSTEGHNQPQHFGDGTRLSIL.

This clone was recorded once. The chain combines TRBV18 with TRBJ2-7; the match to TRBD1 covers 7 bases. J lost 5 bases, V lost 4 bases, and 8 bases had no gene match. CDR1 is KGHSH and CDR2 is LQKENI in the germline V gene. This CDR3 has 14 amino acids. The CDR3, as DNA: TGTGCCAGCTCACAAGACAGGGTGGGAAACGAGCAGTACTTC. Its protein product is CASSQDRVGNEQYF.

The gene calls are TRBV29-1 and TRBJ2-3, with D possibly being TRBD2 (5 bases). The CDR3 is 13 amino acids. V dropped 3 bases and J dropped 0 bases, with 7 bases sitting between them. Germline V gene lookup returns CDR1 SQVTM and CDR2 ANQGSEA. This chain's CDR3 is CSVDRESTDTQYF. The DNA for the CDR3 is TGCAGCGTTGACCGGGAAAGCACAGATACGCAGTATTTT.

V and J are TRBV5-1 and TRBJ2-2; 9 bases are a match to TRBD1. V was pared by 3 bases and J by 4 bases, with 10 bases of the junction left unmatched. Germline-derived CDR1 and CDR2 are SGHRS and YFSETQ. This CDR3 is 17 amino acids long. CDR3 amino acids: CASSSHRGQMGTGELFF. DNA for the CDR3: TGCGCCAGCAGCTCCCACAGGGGGCAAATGGGCACCGGGGAGCTGTTTTTT.

The V and J genes are TRBV4-1 and TRBJ2-2, with a possible D match to TRBD2 (6 bases). V was clipped by 6 bases and J by 4 bases, with 12 bases between them. CDR3 length: 14 amino acids. CDR1 is MGHRA and CDR2 is YSYEKL in the germline V gene. CDR3 in amino acids: CASSRDWSTGELFF. In DNA, the CDR3 is TGCGCCAGCAGTCGGGACTGGAGCACCGGGGAGCTGTTTTTT.

The rearrangement uses TRBV19 and TRBJ2-1; D possibly corresponds to TRBD2 (6 bases). Germline V lookup: CDR1 LNHDA, CDR2 SQIVND (reference sequence). V shed 6 bases and J shed 6 bases, with 18 bases lying between them. This CDR3 contains 15 residues. The CDR3 spells CASRTQLAARNEQFF. CDR3 coding DNA: TGTGCCAGTAGGACCCAACTAGCAGCCCGCAATGAGCAGTTCTTC.

The chain is built from TRBV28 and TRBJ1-4, with 10 bases lining up with TRBD1. The germline gives CDR1 MDHEN, CDR2 SYDVKM. V shed 1 base, J shed 7 bases, and the junction held 3 bases outside the gene matches. The CDR3 has 15 residues. CDR3 amino acids: CASSLFRTGGEKLFF. CDR3 coding DNA: TGTGCCAGCAGTTTATTTCGGACAGGGGGTGAAAAACTGTTTTTT.

The gene calls are TRBV19 and TRBJ1-1; D gene unclear. The V gene lost 3 bases and the J gene lost 1 base, with 9 bases spanning the gap. Germline-derived CDR1 and CDR2 are LNHDA and SQIVND (reference sequence). The CDR3 length is 14 residues. The CDR3 region has the DNA TGTGCCAGTAGTATGTCAGGAACGAACACTGAAGCTTTCTTT. Translated, it gives CASSMSGTNTEAFF.

The V and J genes are TRBV28 and TRBJ2-7, with TRBD1 matching 8 bases. This CDR3 contains 14 residues. V gave up 7 bases and J gave up 5 bases; unmatched junction bases: 10. Germline CDR1 reads MDHEN; CDR2 reads SYDVKM. The DNA of the CDR3 is TGTGCCAGCACCTCGCGACAGGGGCGCCACGAGCAGTACTTC. It codes for CASTSRQGRHEQYF.

J is TRBJ1-1 and V is TRBV5-1; no clear D. The CDR3 is 14 amino acids. Trimming shortened V by 0 bases and J by 0 bases, and 6 bases separated the two germline ends. Germline assignment: CDR1 SGHRS and CDR2 YFSETQ. The CDR3 is CASSLALMNTEAFF. The CDR3 region has the DNA TGCGCCAGCAGCTTGGCCCTTATGAACACTGAAGCTTTCTTT.

The chain couples TRBV19 to TRBJ2-7; 9 positions match TRBD2. The CDR3 consists of 15 residues. Germline CDR1 is LNHDA and CDR2 is SQIVND (reference sequence). The J segment lost 6 bases and the V segment lost 5 bases, leaving 11 bases of the junction unmatched. The CDR3: CASSPTSGPGVEQYF. DNA of the CDR3: TGTGCCAGTAGTCCCACTAGCGGGCCTGGTGTCGAGCAGTACTTC.